These T cell receptor beta chains were read from a single sample in a study of cytomegalovirus exposure and HLA in healthy donors. Clones were sequenced by immunoSEQ multiplex PCR, and TCRdb holds only the in-frame ones, with some missing. This table has 100,000 to 150,000 clones, around four fifths appearing once. Sequencing was done on a sample of PBMCs. The receptors originated from a man aged 35 to 55 in good health and CMV-seronegative. CDR3s include the opening cysteine and the closing phenylalanine or tryptophan. A D gene is named only where the DNA matches it firmly. Expanded clones get a size class; other rows say once, few or many, or leave the size out.

j_gene: TRBJ2-3
abundance: .
d_gene: .
v_gene: TRBV19
CDR3aa: CASTSGLSMDTQYF
CDR3nt: .

j_gene: TRBJ1-5
abundance: .
d_gene: .
v_gene: TRBV19
CDR3aa: CASSKRGSVLAQHF
CDR3nt: TGTGCCAGTAGTAAGAGGGGGAGTGTTTTAGCCCAGCATTTT

j_gene: TRBJ2-1
abundance: .
d_gene: TRBD2
v_gene: TRBV7-9
CDR3aa: CSSSLGGRDEQFF
CDR3nt: TGTTCCAGCAGCTTAGGAGGGAGGGATGAGCAGTTCTTC

j_gene: TRBJ2-2
abundance: .
d_gene: .
v_gene: TRBV7-2
CDR3aa: CASSLVAGLSGELFF
CDR3nt: TGTGCCAGCAGCTTAGTGGCTGGTCTTTCCGGGGAGCTGTTTTTT

j_gene: TRBJ2-6
abundance: .
d_gene: TRBD1
v_gene: TRBV7-9
CDR3aa: CASSPDRGESGANVLTF
CDR3nt: TGTGCCAGCAGCCCTGACAGGGGAGAATCTGGGGCCAACGTCCTGACTTTC

j_gene: TRBJ2-3
abundance: .
d_gene: TRBD1
v_gene: TRBV2
CDR3aa: CASSPDRGRDTQYF
CDR3nt: TGTGCCAGCAGCCCGGACAGGGGGCGAGATACGCAGTATTTT

j_gene: TRBJ2-7
abundance: .
d_gene: TRBD1
v_gene: TRBV5-4
CDR3aa: CASSLGVPGQGYEQYF
CDR3nt: TGTGCCAGCAGCTTGGGGGTGCCGGGACAGGGTTACGAGCAGTACTTC

j_gene: TRBJ2-7
abundance: few
d_gene: .
v_gene: TRBV4-1
CDR3aa: CASSYRESYEQYF
CDR3nt: TGCGCCAGCAGCTACAGGGAATCCTACGAGCAGTACTTC

j_gene: TRBJ2-1
abundance: .
d_gene: TRBD2
v_gene: TRBV28
CDR3aa: CASSFRAGEGEQFF
CDR3nt: TGTGCCAGCAGTTTCCGAGCGGGGGAGGGTGAGCAGTTCTTC

j_gene: TRBJ2-1
abundance: .
d_gene: TRBD2
v_gene: TRBV27
CDR3aa: CASSPTSDEQFF
CDR3nt: TGTGCCAGCAGCCCAACTAGCGATGAGCAGTTCTTC

j_gene: TRBJ2-1
abundance: .
d_gene: TRBD1
v_gene: TRBV5-6
CDR3aa: CASILTGLNEQFF
CDR3nt: TGTGCCAGCATCCTGACAGGGTTGAATGAGCAGTTCTTC

j_gene: TRBJ2-7
abundance: .
d_gene: TRBD2
v_gene: TRBV5-1
CDR3aa: CASSGDLAGGSYEQYF
CDR3nt: TGCGCCAGCAGCGGGGATCTAGCGGGGGGATCATACGAGCAGTACTTC

j_gene: TRBJ1-2
abundance: .
d_gene: TRBD1
v_gene: TRBV7-2
CDR3aa: CASSVILTGEYGYTF
CDR3nt: TGTGCCAGCAGCGTTATACTTACAGGGGAGTATGGCTACACCTTC

j_gene: TRBJ2-1
abundance: once
d_gene: .
v_gene: TRBV2
CDR3aa: CASSDQLDSESYNEQFF
CDR3nt: TGTGCCAGCAGTGATCAATTGGACTCAGAATCCTACAATGAGCAGTTCTTC

j_gene: TRBJ2-7
abundance: .
d_gene: TRBD1
v_gene: TRBV7-3
CDR3aa: CASSLSTGVEQYF
CDR3nt: TGTGCCAGCAGCTTATCAACAGGGGTCGAGCAGTACTTC

j_gene: TRBJ2-1
abundance: .
d_gene: TRBD2
v_gene: TRBV2
CDR3aa: CASIDGGANEQFF
CDR3nt: TGTGCCAGCATAGACGGGGGGGCCAATGAGCAGTTCTTC

j_gene: TRBJ1-2
abundance: .
d_gene: .
v_gene: TRBV19
CDR3aa: CASSIDRDNNYGYTF
CDR3nt: TGTGCCAGTAGTATAGATCGGGATAATAACTATGGCTACACCTTC

j_gene: TRBJ2-3
abundance: .
d_gene: .
v_gene: TRBV7-3
CDR3aa: CASSPTTSTDTQYF
CDR3nt: TGTGCCAGCAGCCCGACTACTAGCACAGATACGCAGTATTTT

j_gene: TRBJ2-7
abundance: .
d_gene: TRBD1
v_gene: TRBV4-1
CDR3aa: CASSQVYSRQGAYEQYF
CDR3nt: TGCGCCAGCAGCCAAGTTTACTCCCGACAGGGGGCCTACGAGCAGTACTTC

j_gene: TRBJ2-3
abundance: once
d_gene: .
v_gene: TRBV11-2
CDR3aa: CASSRAVSTDTQYF
CDR3nt: TGTGCCAGCAGCCGCGCCGTGAGCACAGATACGCAGTATTTT

j_gene: TRBJ2-1
abundance: .
d_gene: TRBD2
v_gene: TRBV29-1
CDR3aa: CSVDQRGYNEQFF
CDR3nt: TGCAGCGTTGACCAGCGGGGTTACAATGAGCAGTTCTTC

j_gene: TRBJ1-2
abundance: .
d_gene: .
v_gene: TRBV5-1
CDR3aa: CASSLGGLLDGYTF
CDR3nt: TGCGCCAGCAGCTTGGGGGGACTGCTCGATGGCTACACCTTC

j_gene: TRBJ2-7
abundance: .
d_gene: .
v_gene: TRBV4-2
CDR3aa: CASSPLVGQAEQYF
CDR3nt: TGTGCCAGCAGCCCCTTGGTGGGCCAAGCTGAGCAGTACTTC

j_gene: TRBJ2-7
abundance: .
d_gene: .
v_gene: TRBV7-2
CDR3aa: CASSSLGTYEQYF
CDR3nt: TGTGCCAGCAGCTCCCTGGGGACTTACGAGCAGTACTTC

j_gene: TRBJ2-3
abundance: .
d_gene: TRBD1
v_gene: TRBV27
CDR3aa: CASSMTWTGALKGTQYF
CDR3nt: TGTGCCAGCAGTATGACCTGGACAGGGGCGCTCAAGGGTACGCAGTATTTT

j_gene: TRBJ1-1
abundance: .
d_gene: .
v_gene: TRBV6-1
CDR3aa: CASTPGQPNTEAFF
CDR3nt: TGTGCCAGCACCCCCGGACAGCCGAACACTGAAGCTTTCTTT

j_gene: TRBJ2-3
abundance: once
d_gene: .
v_gene: TRBV15
CDR3aa: CATSRDGRDTQYF
CDR3nt: TGTGCCACCAGCAGAGATGGCAGAGATACGCAGTATTTT

j_gene: TRBJ2-1
abundance: .
d_gene: TRBD2
v_gene: TRBV7-3
CDR3aa: CASSLNRPGLAGGGGNEQFF
CDR3nt: TGTGCCAGCAGCTTAAATAGGCCGGGACTAGCGGGAGGAGGGGGCAATGAGCAGTTCTTC

j_gene: TRBJ1-2
abundance: .
d_gene: .
v_gene: TRBV7-2
CDR3aa: CASSLERERRYTF
CDR3nt: TGTGCCAGCAGCTTAGAAAGGGAGAGGCGCTACACCTTC

j_gene: TRBJ1-2
abundance: .
d_gene: TRBD1
v_gene: TRBV28
CDR3aa: CASSIWGQSYGYTF
CDR3nt: TGTGCCAGCAGTATTTGGGGACAGTCCTATGGCTACACCTTC

j_gene: TRBJ1-3
abundance: .
d_gene: .
v_gene: TRBV4-2
CDR3aa: CASSSSTGSGNTIYF
CDR3nt: TGTGCCAGCAGCTCCTCGACAGGCTCTGGAAACACCATATATTTT

j_gene: TRBJ1-2
abundance: .
d_gene: TRBD1
v_gene: TRBV13
CDR3aa: CASSLGGRGPNYGYTF
CDR3nt: TGTGCCAGCAGCTTAGGCGGCAGGGGGCCTAACTATGGCTACACCTTC

j_gene: TRBJ1-2
abundance: .
d_gene: .
v_gene: TRBV13
CDR3aa: CASSTTGNDGYTF
CDR3nt: TGTGCCAGCAGCACCACAGGGAACGATGGCTACACCTTC

j_gene: TRBJ2-7
abundance: .
d_gene: TRBD2
v_gene: TRBV27
CDR3aa: CASSLAGVVYEQYF
CDR3nt: TGTGCCAGCAGTTTAGCGGGAGTTGTTTACGAGCAGTACTTC

j_gene: TRBJ2-4
abundance: .
d_gene: TRBD2
v_gene: TRBV4-3
CDR3aa: CASTQGRGGAKNIQYF
CDR3nt: TGCGCCAGCACCCAAGGACGCGGGGGAGCCAAAAACATTCAGTACTTC

j_gene: TRBJ2-5
abundance: .
d_gene: TRBD2
v_gene: TRBV9
CDR3aa: CASSAGLAGSLETQYF
CDR3nt: TGTGCCAGCAGCGCCGGACTAGCGGGGAGCCTAGAGACCCAGTACTTC

j_gene: TRBJ2-1
abundance: .
d_gene: TRBD2
v_gene: TRBV4-2
CDR3aa: CASSQDPAGGPYNEQFF
CDR3nt: TGTGCCAGCAGCCAAGATCCCGCGGGAGGGCCTTACAATGAGCAGTTCTTC

j_gene: TRBJ2-5
abundance: once
d_gene: TRBD2
v_gene: TRBV9
CDR3aa: CASSPRTSEETQYF
CDR3nt: TGTGCCAGCAGCCCCCGGACTAGCGAAGAGACCCAGTACTTC

j_gene: TRBJ2-3
abundance: .
d_gene: .
v_gene: TRBV6-1
CDR3aa: CASSGRALSTDTQYF
CDR3nt: TGTGCCAGCAGTGGCAGGGCATTGAGCACAGATACGCAGTATTTT

j_gene: TRBJ2-2
abundance: .
d_gene: .
v_gene: TRBV7-2
CDR3aa: CASSLHSRTGELFF
CDR3nt: TGTGCCAGCAGCTTACACAGTAGGACCGGGGAGCTGTTTTTT

j_gene: TRBJ2-7
abundance: .
d_gene: TRBD2
v_gene: TRBV5-6
CDR3aa: CASSPGLATYEQYF
CDR3nt: TGTGCCAGCAGCCCGGGACTAGCGACCTACGAGCAGTACTTC

j_gene: TRBJ2-3
abundance: .
d_gene: TRBD2
v_gene: TRBV14
CDR3aa: CASSPGLAYMTDTQYF
CDR3nt: TGTGCCAGCAGCCCTGGACTAGCGTATATGACAGATACGCAGTATTTT

j_gene: TRBJ2-5
abundance: few
d_gene: .
v_gene: TRBV15
CDR3aa: CATSREIRGETQYF
CDR3nt: TGTGCCACCAGCAGAGAGATTAGAGGAGAGACCCAGTACTTC

j_gene: TRBJ1-5
abundance: .
d_gene: .
v_gene: TRBV7-2
CDR3aa: CASSPWDNSNQPQHF
CDR3nt: TGTGCCAGCAGCCCATGGGACAACAGCAATCAGCCCCAGCATTTT

j_gene: TRBJ2-7
abundance: .
d_gene: .
v_gene: TRBV29-1
CDR3aa: CSVDTTGYEQYF
CDR3nt: TGCAGCGTGGACACAACAGGCTACGAGCAGTACTTC

j_gene: TRBJ1-4
abundance: .
d_gene: .
v_gene: TRBV9
CDR3aa: CASSPRATNEKLFF
CDR3nt: TGTGCCAGCAGCCCCAGGGCAACTAATGAAAAACTGTTTTTT

j_gene: TRBJ2-7
abundance: few
d_gene: .
v_gene: TRBV2
CDR3aa: CASRRGSGDEQYF
CDR3nt: TGTGCCAGCCGCAGAGGATCAGGGGACGAGCAGTACTTC

j_gene: TRBJ1-1
abundance: once
d_gene: .
v_gene: TRBV30
CDR3aa: CAWRLGGGTEAFF
CDR3nt: TGTGCCTGGAGATTAGGGGGGGGCACTGAAGCTTTCTTT

j_gene: TRBJ2-1
abundance: .
d_gene: TRBD2
v_gene: TRBV4-3
CDR3aa: CASSPAGGSSYNEQFF
CDR3nt: TGCGCCAGCAGTCCTGCGGGGGGTAGCTCCTACAATGAGCAGTTCTTC

j_gene: TRBJ2-7
abundance: .
d_gene: .
v_gene: TRBV2
CDR3aa: CASMFNSYEQYF
CDR3nt: TGTGCCAGCATGTTCAATTCCTACGAGCAGTACTTC

j_gene: TRBJ2-3
abundance: .
d_gene: .
v_gene: TRBV7-3
CDR3aa: CASSLDPDTQYF
CDR3nt: TGTGCCAGCAGCCTAGACCCAGATACGCAGTATTTT

j_gene: TRBJ1-4
abundance: once
d_gene: .
v_gene: TRBV5-1
CDR3aa: CASSLEVGTNEKLFF
CDR3nt: TGCGCCAGCAGCTTGGAGGTCGGGACTAATGAAAAACTGTTTTTT

j_gene: TRBJ1-1
abundance: .
d_gene: TRBD1
v_gene: TRBV2
CDR3aa: CASSDSLTGDTEAFF
CDR3nt: TGTGCCAGCAGTGATTCCCTGACAGGGGACACTGAAGCTTTCTTT

j_gene: TRBJ2-7
abundance: once
d_gene: .
v_gene: TRBV6-1
CDR3aa: CASSEATGFMEYF
CDR3nt: TGTGCCAGCAGTGAAGCTACAGGGTTTATGGAGTACTTC

j_gene: TRBJ1-1
abundance: .
d_gene: .
v_gene: TRBV30
CDR3aa: CAWTPPGGAEAFF
CDR3nt: TGTGCCTGGACTCCGCCGGGGGGCGCTGAAGCTTTCTTT

j_gene: TRBJ2-2
abundance: .
d_gene: .
v_gene: TRBV27
CDR3aa: CASSLVRGTGELFF
CDR3nt: TGTGCCAGCAGTTTAGTTAGGGGCACCGGGGAGCTGTTTTTT

j_gene: TRBJ2-1
abundance: .
d_gene: .
v_gene: TRBV5-6
CDR3aa: CASSFGYNEQFF
CDR3nt: TGTGCCAGCAGCTTCGGCTACAATGAGCAGTTCTTC

j_gene: TRBJ2-2
abundance: .
d_gene: TRBD2
v_gene: TRBV27
CDR3aa: CASSFRGGTGELFF
CDR3nt: TGTGCCAGCAGTTTTCGGGGGGGAACCGGGGAGCTGTTTTTT

j_gene: TRBJ2-1
abundance: .
d_gene: TRBD2
v_gene: TRBV19
CDR3aa: CASTHQRASGGYNEQFF
CDR3nt: TGTGCCAGTACTCACCAGAGGGCTAGCGGGGGGTACAATGAGCAGTTCTTC

j_gene: TRBJ2-3
abundance: .
d_gene: TRBD2
v_gene: TRBV7-2
CDR3aa: CASSTRGGGAEDTQYF
CDR3nt: TGTGCCAGCAGCACGAGGGGCGGGGGGGCTGAAGATACGCAGTATTTT